These T cell receptor beta chains were read from a single sample in a study of T cells in Graves' hyperthyroidism and ophthalmopathy. MiXCR was run by TCRdb on the multiplex PCR reads, yielding one entry per CDR3 protein. The sample records about 540,000 distinct CDR3 sequences, around 42% being singletons. Sequencing was done on a sample of peripheral blood or thyroid tissue (not recorded which). The receptors were sampled from a woman between 18 and 29 years old with Graves' hyperthyroidism. CDR3s include the opening cysteine and the closing phenylalanine or tryptophan. Each record gives: V gene, clone size, J gene, D gene, CDR3 DNA, CDR3 protein. D genes are given only for firm matches. Clone size, where shown, is once, few, many, or a class for clones that have expanded.

V: TRBV20-1
size: -
J: TRBJ1-1
D: -
DNA: TGCAGTGCGAAGGCCCAAGCGAACACTGAAGCTTTCTTT
CDR3: CSAKAQANTEAFF

V: TRBV10-3
size: few
J: TRBJ2-7
D: TRBD1
DNA: TGTGCCATCACCTCGGACAGGGACTCCTACGAGCAGTACTTC
CDR3: CAITSDRDSYEQYF

V: TRBV25-1
size: many
J: TRBJ1-6
D: -
DNA: TGTGCCAGCAGCCGAAAGGGGTTAGAACTCTATAATTCACCCCTCCACTTT
CDR3: CASSRKGLELYNSPLHF

V: TRBV7-3
size: once
J: TRBJ2-3
D: -
DNA: TGTGCCAGCAGGTCGGACCGCCCGGCGCAGTATTTT
CDR3: CASRSDRPAQYF

V: TRBV7-2
size: once
J: TRBJ1-6
D: -
DNA: TGTGCCAGCAGCGGGGGGCTTTTGAATTCACCCCTCCACTTT
CDR3: CASSGGLLNSPLHF

V: TRBV20-1
size: few
J: TRBJ1-3
D: -
DNA: TGCAGTGCTAGAGATATCGTCGGAAACACCATATATTTT
CDR3: CSARDIVGNTIYF

V: TRBV14
size: many
J: TRBJ1-1
D: TRBD1
DNA: TGTGCCAGCAGCCAACTGGACAGGGACACTGAAGCTTTCTTT
CDR3: CASSQLDRDTEAFF

V: TRBV10-3
size: many
J: TRBJ1-2
D: -
DNA: TGTGCCATCAGTGAAAAAGGCCTTGGGACCGCTGAGTGGTATGGCTACACCTTC
CDR3: CAISEKGLGTAEWYGYTF

V: TRBV10-3
size: many
J: TRBJ1-6
D: -
DNA: TGTGCCAGCAGTGAATCCAGGGATAATTCACCCCTCCACTTT
CDR3: CASSESRDNSPLHF

V: TRBV12-3/TRBV12-4
size: few
J: TRBJ1-1
D: -
DNA: TGTGCCAGCACCCTGTGGCCGACGAACACTGAAGCTTTCTTT
CDR3: CASTLWPTNTEAFF

V: TRBV7-9
size: few
J: TRBJ2-7
D: TRBD2
DNA: TGTGCCAGCAGCCCAAGCGGGGGTTTTGGGGAGCAGTACTTC
CDR3: CASSPSGGFGEQYF

V: TRBV11-3
size: -
J: TRBJ1-3
D: -
DNA: TGTGCCAGCAGTGATCTCTCTGGAGACACCATATATTTT
CDR3: CASSDLSGDTIYF

V: TRBV24-1
size: -
J: TRBJ2-2
D: -
DNA: TGTGCCACCAGTGGCAGGGCGAACACCGGGGAGCTGTTTTTT
CDR3: CATSGRANTGELFF

V: TRBV10-3
size: once
J: TRBJ2-6
D: -
DNA: TGTGCCATCAGCCGATCCATCCCTGGGGCCAACGTCCTGACTTTC
CDR3: CAISRSIPGANVLTF

V: TRBV6-5
size: -
J: TRBJ1-2
D: -
DNA: TGTGCCAGCAGTTACCGGAACTATGGCTACACCTTC
CDR3: CASSYRNYGYTF

V: TRBV20-1
size: -
J: TRBJ2-5
D: -
DNA: TGCAGTGCTACCGGTATAGGGGAGCGAGGGACCCAGTACTTC
CDR3: CSATGIGERGTQYF

V: TRBV10-3
size: few
J: TRBJ2-5
D: -
DNA: TGTGCCAGCAGTGCCCAGGGGAGAGAGACCCAGTACTTC
CDR3: CASSAQGRETQYF

V: TRBV19
size: -
J: TRBJ1-6
D: TRBD1
DNA: TGTGCCAGCAGTTGGGGGACAGGGCCGAATTCACCCCTCCACTTT
CDR3: CASSWGTGPNSPLHF

V: TRBV10-3
size: -
J: TRBJ2-5
D: -
DNA: TGTGCCAGCAGTTCGGACAAGCGAGAGACCCAGTACTTC
CDR3: CASSSDKRETQYF

V: TRBV7-8
size: -
J: TRBJ1-1
D: TRBD1
DNA: TGTGCCAGCAGCCAGGACAGGTACAAAGCTTTCTTT
CDR3: CASSQDRYKAFF

V: TRBV25-1
size: -
J: TRBJ1-2
D: -
DNA: TGTGCCAGCTCACCCTCGGGCGGACTTAACTATGGCTACACCTTC
CDR3: CASSPSGGLNYGYTF

V: TRBV7-9
size: -
J: TRBJ2-5
D: TRBD1
DNA: TGTGCCAGCAGCTTGGCGGGCGAGGGGGCAGAGACCCAGTACTTC
CDR3: CASSLAGEGAETQYF

V: TRBV12-3/TRBV12-4
size: -
J: TRBJ1-1
D: TRBD1
DNA: TGTGCCAGCAGGTGGGACAGTAGCCCTGAAGCTTTCTTT
CDR3: CASRWDSSPEAFF

V: TRBV6-6
size: few
J: TRBJ2-5
D: -
DNA: TGTGCCAGCAGTCTGGGGAGGTCCAGGACCCAGTACTTC
CDR3: CASSLGRSRTQYF

V: TRBV7-9
size: -
J: TRBJ1-1
D: -
DNA: TGTGCCAGCAGCAAGATGGGCGCACAGGCTGAAGCTTTCTTT
CDR3: CASSKMGAQAEAFF

V: TRBV15
size: -
J: TRBJ2-5
D: -
DNA: TGTGCCACCAGCGACGGAGTACCCTCGGAGACCCAGTACTTC
CDR3: CATSDGVPSETQYF

V: TRBV11-2
size: -
J: TRBJ2-5
D: TRBD2
DNA: TGTGCCAGCAGCTTATCGAGCGGGAGGGTCGGGGCCCAGTACTTC
CDR3: CASSLSSGRVGAQYF

V: TRBV14
size: -
J: TRBJ1-1
D: -
DNA: TGTGCCAGCAGCCAAACAGACCTTGAAGCTTTCTTT
CDR3: CASSQTDLEAFF

V: TRBV2
size: many
J: TRBJ1-2
D: -
DNA: TGTGCCAGCAGTCTGTCCTATGGCTACACCTTC
CDR3: CASSLSYGYTF

V: TRBV13
size: few
J: TRBJ1-6
D: -
DNA: TGTGCCAGCAGCTTTTCGGGCCCCCATAATTCACCCCTCCACTTT
CDR3: CASSFSGPHNSPLHF

V: TRBV25-1
size: -
J: TRBJ1-6
D: -
DNA: TGTGCCAGCACGACAGGAGGCTCACCCCTCCACTTT
CDR3: CASTTGGSPLHF

V: TRBV20-1
size: -
J: TRBJ2-7
D: TRBD2
DNA: TGCAGTGCTAGAGATCATCTAGCGGAGGCCTACGAGCAGTACTTC
CDR3: CSARDHLAEAYEQYF

V: TRBV25-1
size: -
J: TRBJ2-2
D: -
DNA: TGTGCCAGCAGTGCACTCGGGGGTGTTGCCGGGGAGCTGTTTTTT
CDR3: CASSALGGVAGELFF

V: TRBV7-3
size: -
J: TRBJ2-7
D: -
DNA: TGCGCCAGCAGCCAAGTGGGGAAGGACAGAACCTACGAGCAGTACTTC
CDR3: CASSQVGKDRTYEQYF

V: TRBV7-8
size: many
J: TRBJ1-1
D: -
DNA: TGTGCCAGCAGCTTCCCACAGGCTACTGAAGCTTTCTTT
CDR3: CASSFPQATEAFF

V: TRBV19
size: many
J: TRBJ1-5
D: -
DNA: TGTGCCAGTAGTATGTCGGGGCATAGCAATCAGCCCCAGCATTTT
CDR3: CASSMSGHSNQPQHF

V: TRBV19
size: -
J: TRBJ1-1
D: -
DNA: TGTGCCAGTAGTCACCAGCTAACGAACACTGAAGCTTTCTTT
CDR3: CASSHQLTNTEAFF

V: TRBV7-9
size: many
J: TRBJ1-2
D: -
DNA: TGTGCCAGCAGTTTGGACGGGAACTATGGCTACACCTTC
CDR3: CASSLDGNYGYTF

V: TRBV7-8
size: -
J: TRBJ2-5
D: TRBD2
DNA: TGCGCCAGCAGCCAAGGGAACGGGAGGGCCGGCGGGACCCAGTACTTC
CDR3: CASSQGNGRAGGTQYF

V: TRBV7-9
size: -
J: TRBJ1-3
D: -
DNA: TGTGCCAGCAGCACTCTACACATGGTCTCTGGAAACACCATATATTTT
CDR3: CASSTLHMVSGNTIYF

V: TRBV29-1
size: many
J: TRBJ1-2
D: -
DNA: TGCAGCGTCCTTAGAGGAGACTATGGCTACACCTTC
CDR3: CSVLRGDYGYTF

V: TRBV2
size: -
J: TRBJ2-3
D: -
DNA: TGTGCCAGCAGTGATCTAAGCGGGAGCACAGATACGCAGTATTTT
CDR3: CASSDLSGSTDTQYF

V: TRBV2
size: -
J: TRBJ2-1
D: -
DNA: TGTGCCAGCAGCAGTCTGCTGGGAGAGCAGTTCTTC
CDR3: CASSSLLGEQFF

V: TRBV25-1
size: -
J: TRBJ2-7
D: -
DNA: TGTGCCAGCAGTGCTAGGAACCGGGACCGCTACTCCTACGAGCAGTACTTC
CDR3: CASSARNRDRYSYEQYF

V: TRBV25-1
size: once
J: TRBJ1-1
D: -
DNA: TGTGCCAGCAGTTACTCCTACAACACTGAAGCTTTCTTT
CDR3: CASSYSYNTEAFF

V: TRBV25-1
size: -
J: TRBJ1-3
D: TRBD1
DNA: TGTGCCAGGTCGGACAGGGGAGTAGGAAACACCATATATTTT
CDR3: CARSDRGVGNTIYF

V: TRBV24-1
size: -
J: TRBJ1-2
D: -
DNA: TGTGCCACCAGTGAACAGCCGGGAGCAAGGGGCTACACCTTC
CDR3: CATSEQPGARGYTF

V: TRBV10-3
size: -
J: TRBJ1-6
D: -
DNA: TGTGCCATCAGTGTTGCGGGAGATAATTCACCCCTCCACTTT
CDR3: CAISVAGDNSPLHF

V: TRBV6-1
size: few
J: TRBJ1-1
D: -
DNA: TGTGCCAGCAGTCCGGGATTTGGGAGCACTGAAGCTTTCTTT
CDR3: CASSPGFGSTEAFF

V: TRBV10-3
size: -
J: TRBJ1-1
D: TRBD1
DNA: TGTGCCAGCAGTTCGAACAGGGGTGGACGAACTGAAGCTTTCTTT
CDR3: CASSSNRGGRTEAFF

V: TRBV29-1
size: -
J: TRBJ1-4
D: -
DNA: TGCAGCGGCGGCGGGGCACGGAATGAAAAACTGTTTTTT
CDR3: CSGGGARNEKLFF

V: TRBV7-8
size: -
J: TRBJ2-7
D: TRBD2
DNA: TGTGCCAGCAGCTTAGTAGGTAGCGGGATTTCCTACGAGCAGTACTTC
CDR3: CASSLVGSGISYEQYF

V: TRBV24-1
size: few
J: TRBJ2-2
D: -
DNA: TGTGCCACCTCCCAAAAGCGGGCGAACACCGGGGAGCTGTTTTTT
CDR3: CATSQKRANTGELFF

V: TRBV7-2
size: many
J: TRBJ1-5
D: -
DNA: TGTGCCAGCAGCTTAGTCAGGGGTCAACAGCCCCAGCATTTT
CDR3: CASSLVRGQQPQHF

V: TRBV5-4
size: few
J: TRBJ2-7
D: -
DNA: TGTGCCAGCAGCTCGGCTTTGCAGGGGTGGCAGTACTTC
CDR3: CASSSALQGWQYF

V: TRBV2
size: -
J: TRBJ2-7
D: TRBD2
DNA: TGTGCCACGGGACTAGCGGTATACGAGCAGTACTTC
CDR3: CATGLAVYEQYF

V: TRBV6-1
size: once
J: TRBJ2-2
D: TRBD2
DNA: TGTGCCAGCATTAAGCGGGAGAGCACCGGGGAGCTGTTTTTT
CDR3: CASIKRESTGELFF